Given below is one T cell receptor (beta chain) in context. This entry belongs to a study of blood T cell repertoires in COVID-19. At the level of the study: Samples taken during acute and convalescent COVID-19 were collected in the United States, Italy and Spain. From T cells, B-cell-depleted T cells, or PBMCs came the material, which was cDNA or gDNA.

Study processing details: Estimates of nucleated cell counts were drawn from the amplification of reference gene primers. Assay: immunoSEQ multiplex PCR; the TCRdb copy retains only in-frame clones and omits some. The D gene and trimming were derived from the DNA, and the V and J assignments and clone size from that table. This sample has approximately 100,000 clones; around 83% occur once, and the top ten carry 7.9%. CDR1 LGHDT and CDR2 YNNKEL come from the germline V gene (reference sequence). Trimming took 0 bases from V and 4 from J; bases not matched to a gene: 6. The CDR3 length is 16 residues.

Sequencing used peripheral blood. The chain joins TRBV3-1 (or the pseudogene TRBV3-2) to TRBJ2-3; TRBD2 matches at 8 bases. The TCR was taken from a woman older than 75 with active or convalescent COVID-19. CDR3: CASSQELAELADTQYF. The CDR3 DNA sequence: TGTGCCAGCAGCCAAGAACTAGCGGAACTGGCAGATACGCAGTATTTT.